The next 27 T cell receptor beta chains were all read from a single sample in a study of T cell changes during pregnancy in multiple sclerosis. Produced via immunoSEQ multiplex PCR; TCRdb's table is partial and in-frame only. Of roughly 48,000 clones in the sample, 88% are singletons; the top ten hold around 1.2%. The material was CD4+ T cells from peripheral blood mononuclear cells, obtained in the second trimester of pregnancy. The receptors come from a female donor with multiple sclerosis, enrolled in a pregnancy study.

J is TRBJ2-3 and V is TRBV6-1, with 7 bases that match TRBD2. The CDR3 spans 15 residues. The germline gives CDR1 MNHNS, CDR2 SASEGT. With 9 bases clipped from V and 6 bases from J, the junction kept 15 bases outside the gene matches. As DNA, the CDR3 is TGTGCCAGTAGGGTTCTAGCGGTAGACCCGGATACGCAGTATTTT. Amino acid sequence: CASRVLAVDPDTQYF.

Written as DNA, the CDR3 is TGTGCCAGTAGTAATGGGCTAGCGGGAGTTCATGAGCAGTTCTTC. Amino acid sequence: CASSNGLAGVHEQFF. The chain is built from TRBV19 and TRBJ2-1; TRBD2 agrees at 10 bases. Per germline, CDR1 LNHDA and CDR2 SQIVND (reference sequence). V gave up 4 bases and J gave up 8 bases; unmatched junction bases: 8. This CDR3 spans 15 amino acids.

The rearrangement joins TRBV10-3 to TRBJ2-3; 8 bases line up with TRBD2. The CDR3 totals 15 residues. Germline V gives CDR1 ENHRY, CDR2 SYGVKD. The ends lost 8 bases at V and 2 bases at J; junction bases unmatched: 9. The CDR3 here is CAIGSGRAVTDTQYF. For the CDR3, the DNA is TGTGCCATCGGGTCCGGGAGGGCCGTCACAGATACGCAGTATTTT.

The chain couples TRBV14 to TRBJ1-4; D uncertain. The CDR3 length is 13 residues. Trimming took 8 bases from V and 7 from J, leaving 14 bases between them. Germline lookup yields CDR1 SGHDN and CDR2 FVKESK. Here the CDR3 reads CASQLRGREKLFF. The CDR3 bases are TGTGCCAGCCAACTAAGAGGGCGTGAAAAACTGTTTTTT.

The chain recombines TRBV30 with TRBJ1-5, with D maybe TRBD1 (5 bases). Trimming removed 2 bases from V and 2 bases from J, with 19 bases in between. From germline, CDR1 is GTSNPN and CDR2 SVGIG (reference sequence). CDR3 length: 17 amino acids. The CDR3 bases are TGTGCCTGGAGTCCCCGGTACCAGGCGGGGGGCAATCAGCCCCAGCATTTT. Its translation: CAWSPRYQAGGNQPQHF.

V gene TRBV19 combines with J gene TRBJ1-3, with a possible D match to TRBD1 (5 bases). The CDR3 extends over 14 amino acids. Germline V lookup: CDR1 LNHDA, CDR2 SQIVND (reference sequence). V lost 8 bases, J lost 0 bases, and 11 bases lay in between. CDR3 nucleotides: TGTGCCAGTGCGCGGGGGGGCTCTGGAAACACCATATATTTT. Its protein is CASARGGSGNTIYF.

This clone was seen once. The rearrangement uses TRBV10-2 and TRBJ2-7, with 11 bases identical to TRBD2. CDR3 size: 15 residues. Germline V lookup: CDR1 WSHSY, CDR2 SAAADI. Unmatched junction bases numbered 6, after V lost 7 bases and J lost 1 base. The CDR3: CASMPTSGSSYEQYF. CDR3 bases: TGCGCCAGCATGCCTACTAGCGGGAGTTCCTACGAGCAGTACTTC.

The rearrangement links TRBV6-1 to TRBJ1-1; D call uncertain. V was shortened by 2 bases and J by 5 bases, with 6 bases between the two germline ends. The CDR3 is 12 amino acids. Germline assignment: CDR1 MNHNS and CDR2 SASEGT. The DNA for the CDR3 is TGTGCCAGCAGTGAATCCAGAACTGAAGCTTTCTTT. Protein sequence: CASSESRTEAFF.

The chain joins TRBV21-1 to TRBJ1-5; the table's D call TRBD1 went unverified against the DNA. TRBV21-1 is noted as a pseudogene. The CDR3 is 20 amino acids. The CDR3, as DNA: TGTGCCAGCAGCAAATATAGTCTCGATACAGGGGAATATAGCAATCAGCCCCAGCATTTT. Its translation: CASSKYSLDTGEYSNQPQHF.

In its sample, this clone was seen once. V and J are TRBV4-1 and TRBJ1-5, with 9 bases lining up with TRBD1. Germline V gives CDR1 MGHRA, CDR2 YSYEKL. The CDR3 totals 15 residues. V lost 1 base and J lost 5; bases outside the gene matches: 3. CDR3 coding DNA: TGCGCCAGCAGCCAAGGGGACAGGGCGGATCAGCCCCAGCATTTT. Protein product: CASSQGDRADQPQHF.

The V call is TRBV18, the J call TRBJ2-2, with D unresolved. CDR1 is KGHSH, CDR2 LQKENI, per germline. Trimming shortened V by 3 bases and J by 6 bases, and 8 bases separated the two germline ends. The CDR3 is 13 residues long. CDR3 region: CASSPSTSGELFF. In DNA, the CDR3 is TGTGCCAGCTCACCGTCTACGTCCGGGGAGCTGTTTTTT.

The CDR3 region is CASSRASGVTDTQYF. CDR3 nucleotide sequence: TGTGCCAGTAGTCGGGCTAGCGGGGTCACAGATACGCAGTATTTT. The rearrangement links TRBV19 to TRBJ2-3; 9 nucleotides line up with TRBD2. This CDR3 comprises 15 residues. Germline V CDR1 and CDR2: LNHDA, SQIVND (reference sequence). The V segment lost 5 bases and the J segment 2 bases; nucleotides outside the gene matches: 5.

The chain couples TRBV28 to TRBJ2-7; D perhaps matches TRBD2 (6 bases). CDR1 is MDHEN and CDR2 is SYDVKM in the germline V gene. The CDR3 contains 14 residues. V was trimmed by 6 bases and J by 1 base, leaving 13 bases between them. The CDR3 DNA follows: TGTGCCAGCAGCCCCCCGGGACTGTCCTACGAGCAGTACTTC. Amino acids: CASSPPGLSYEQYF.

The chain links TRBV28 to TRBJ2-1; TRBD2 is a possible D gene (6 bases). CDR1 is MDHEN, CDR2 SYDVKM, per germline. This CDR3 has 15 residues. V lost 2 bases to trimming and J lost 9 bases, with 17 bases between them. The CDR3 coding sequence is TGTGCCAGCAGTTTACCCTACACACGGGGAGGTGAGCAGTTCTTC. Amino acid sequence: CASSLPYTRGGEQFF.

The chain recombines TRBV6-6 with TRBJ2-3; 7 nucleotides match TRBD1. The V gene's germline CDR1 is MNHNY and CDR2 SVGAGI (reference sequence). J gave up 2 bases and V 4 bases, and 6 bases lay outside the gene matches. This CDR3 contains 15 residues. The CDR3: CASSSGQQYTDTQYF. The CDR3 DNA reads TGTGCCAGCAGTTCGGGACAGCAGTACACAGATACGCAGTATTTT.

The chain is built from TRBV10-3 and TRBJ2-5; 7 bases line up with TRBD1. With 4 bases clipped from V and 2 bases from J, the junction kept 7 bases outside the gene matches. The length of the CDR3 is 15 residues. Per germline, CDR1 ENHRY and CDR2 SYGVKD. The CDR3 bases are TGTGCCATCAGTGTAGGGCAGGGGGATCAAGAGACCCAGTACTTC. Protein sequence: CAISVGQGDQETQYF.

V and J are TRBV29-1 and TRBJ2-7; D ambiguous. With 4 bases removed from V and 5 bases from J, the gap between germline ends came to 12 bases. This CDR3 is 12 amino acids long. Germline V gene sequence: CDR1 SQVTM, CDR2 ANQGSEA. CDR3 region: CSVVSVRNEQYF. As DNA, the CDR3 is TGCAGCGTTGTCTCAGTAAGAAACGAGCAGTACTTC.

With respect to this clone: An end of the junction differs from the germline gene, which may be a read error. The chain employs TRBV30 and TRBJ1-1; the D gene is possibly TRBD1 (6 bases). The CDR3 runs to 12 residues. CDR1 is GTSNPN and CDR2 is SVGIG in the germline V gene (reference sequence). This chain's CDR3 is CAWSGMGHGGLF. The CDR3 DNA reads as TGTGCCTGGAGTGGAATGGGACACGGAGGTCTCTTT.

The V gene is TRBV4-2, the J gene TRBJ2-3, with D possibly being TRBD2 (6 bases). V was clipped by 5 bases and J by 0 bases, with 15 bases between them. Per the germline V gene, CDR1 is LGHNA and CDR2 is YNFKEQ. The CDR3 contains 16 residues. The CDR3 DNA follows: TGTGCCAGCAGCTACCGACTAGGAGGGAGCACAGATACGCAGTATTTT. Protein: CASSYRLGGSTDTQYF.

Here the CDR3 reads CASSPTGGTGETQYF. CDR3 coding DNA: TGTGCCAGCAGCCCTACTGGCGGGACCGGGGAGACCCAGTACTTC. The chain uses TRBV5-6 and TRBJ2-5; perhaps TRBD2 as D (6 bases). The CDR3 totals 15 residues. Trimming left V 4 bases short and J 5 bases short, with 18 bases between. Germline CDR1 and CDR2: SGHDT and YYEEEE.

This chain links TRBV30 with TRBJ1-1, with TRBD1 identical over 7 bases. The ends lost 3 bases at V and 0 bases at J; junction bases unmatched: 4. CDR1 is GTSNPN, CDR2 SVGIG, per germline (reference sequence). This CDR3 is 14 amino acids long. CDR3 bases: TGTGCCTGGAGAGGGGGCAGGGTGAACACTGAAGCTTTCTTT. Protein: CAWRGGRVNTEAFF.

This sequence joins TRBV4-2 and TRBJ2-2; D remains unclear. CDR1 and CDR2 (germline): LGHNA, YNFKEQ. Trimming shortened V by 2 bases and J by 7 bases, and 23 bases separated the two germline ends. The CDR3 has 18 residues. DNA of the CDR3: TGTGCCAGCAGCCAAAACAGACCAGCTTTTACTTTAGTCGGGGAGCTGTTTTTT. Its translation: CASSQNRPAFTLVGELFF.

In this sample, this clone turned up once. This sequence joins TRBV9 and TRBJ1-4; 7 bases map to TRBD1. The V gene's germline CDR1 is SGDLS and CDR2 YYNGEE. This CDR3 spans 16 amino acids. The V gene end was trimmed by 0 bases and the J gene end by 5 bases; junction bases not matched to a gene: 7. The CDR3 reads CASSVAVGQTNEKLFF. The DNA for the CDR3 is TGTGCCAGCAGCGTAGCGGTGGGACAGACCAATGAAAAACTGTTTTTT.

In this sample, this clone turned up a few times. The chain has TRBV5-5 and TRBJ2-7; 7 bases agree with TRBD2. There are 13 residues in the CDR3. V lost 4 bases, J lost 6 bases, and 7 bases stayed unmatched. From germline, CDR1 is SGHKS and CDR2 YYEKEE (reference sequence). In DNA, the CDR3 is TGTGCCAGCAGCGTCCGGGACTACCGCGAGCAGTACTTC. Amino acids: CASSVRDYREQYF.

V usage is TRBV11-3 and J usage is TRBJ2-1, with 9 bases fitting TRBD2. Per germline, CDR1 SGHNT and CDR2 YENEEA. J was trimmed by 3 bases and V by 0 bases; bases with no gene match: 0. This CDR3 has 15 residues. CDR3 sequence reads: CASSLETSGYNEQFF. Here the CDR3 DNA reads TGTGCCAGCAGCTTAGAGACTAGCGGCTACAATGAGCAGTTCTTC.

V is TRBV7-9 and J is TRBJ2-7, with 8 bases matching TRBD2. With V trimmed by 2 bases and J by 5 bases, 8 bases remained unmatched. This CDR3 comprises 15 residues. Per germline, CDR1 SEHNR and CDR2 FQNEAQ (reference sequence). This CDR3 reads CASSLPGGAADEQYF. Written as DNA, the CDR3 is TGTGCCAGCAGCTTACCGGGAGGGGCCGCAGACGAGCAGTACTTC.

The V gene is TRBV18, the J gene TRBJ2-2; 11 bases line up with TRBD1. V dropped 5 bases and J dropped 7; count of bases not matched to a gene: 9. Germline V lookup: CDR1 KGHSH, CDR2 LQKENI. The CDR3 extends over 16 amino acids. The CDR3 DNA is TGTGCCAGCTCAACCACAGGACAGGGGGCGGTCGGGGAGCTGTTTTTT. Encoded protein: CASSTTGQGAVGELFF.